The 10 T cell receptor beta chains presented below share a single source sample, sequenced in a study of technical replicates of blood from a handful of donors. Method: immunoSEQ multiplex PCR; TCRdb's copy keeps in-frame clones and lacks some. The table includes 70,000 or so clones, 80% to 90% detected once. The sequencing sample was made of PBMCs. These receptors were taken from a human donor in good health. Some clones in this sample may be carry-over from other donors' samples.

The V gene is TRBV5-1, the J gene TRBJ2-6; the D gene is possibly TRBD2 (6 bases). The CDR3 sequence is 15 residues long. Germline V gene sequence: CDR1 SGHRS, CDR2 YFSETQ. The V end was cut by 6 bases, the J end by 2 bases, with 12 bases between. The CDR3 loop is CASMEGSPGANVLTF. CDR3 DNA sequence: TGCGCCAGCATGGAGGGGTCACCTGGGGCCAACGTCCTGACTTTC. Based on the CDR3 plus reference TRBV5-1 and TRBJ2-6, the full variable domain is KAGVTQTPRYLIKTRGQQVTLSCSPISGHRSVSWYQQTPGQGLQFLFEYFSETQRNKGNFPGRFSGRQFSNSRSEMNVSTLELGDSALYLCASMEGSPGANVLTFGAGSRLTVL.

The V call is TRBV9, the J call TRBJ1-1; perhaps TRBD1 as D (5 bases). This CDR3 comprises 15 residues. The V gene lost 5 bases and the J gene lost 1 base, with 15 bases spanning the gap. Germline-derived CDR1 and CDR2 are SGDLS and YYNGEE. CDR3 residues: CASSSAPGGNTEAFF. CDR3 coding DNA: TGTGCCAGCAGTTCGGCCCCCGGGGGGAACACTGAAGCTTTCTTT. Variable domain in full (rest from reference TRBV9 and TRBJ1-1): DSGVTQTPKHLITATGQRVTLRCSPRSGDLSVYWYQQSLDQGLQFLIQYYNGEERAKGNILERFSAQQFPDLHSELNLSSLELGDSALYFCASSSAPGGNTEAFFGQGTRLTVV.

The V and J genes are TRBV7-9 and TRBJ2-2, with 15 bases that match TRBD2. The ends lost 5 bases at V and 1 base at J; junction bases unmatched: 8. This CDR3 is built from 19 residues. Germline-derived CDR1 and CDR2 are SEHNR and FQNEAQ (reference sequence). CDR3 loop: CASSRTSGRVWVNTGELFF. The CDR3, as DNA: TGTGCCAGCAGCCGGACTAGCGGGAGGGTCTGGGTGAACACCGGGGAGCTGTTTTTT.

V gene TRBV7-9 combines with J gene TRBJ1-3, with D possibly matching TRBD1 (6 bases). Per germline, CDR1 SEHNR and CDR2 FQNEAQ (reference sequence). The CDR3 consists of 15 residues. Trimming pared 5 bases from V and 2 bases from J, leaving 13 bases between. CDR3 amino acids: CASSLNRVAGNTIYF. The CDR3 DNA reads as TGTGCCAGCAGCCTGAACAGGGTGGCTGGAAACACCATATATTTT.

This clone was counted between two and nine times. CDR3 amino acids: CASSVEANTEAFF. CDR3 DNA: TGTGCCAGCAGTGTGGAGGCCAACACTGAAGCTTTCTTT. The chain uses TRBV6-4 and TRBJ1-1; D gene uncertain. The CDR3 covers 13 residues. Trimming left V 4 bases short and J 2 bases short, with 8 bases between. The V gene's germline CDR1 is MRHNA and CDR2 SNTAGT.

This clone was seen repeatedly, ten times or more. The chain has TRBV7-8 and TRBJ2-3; 10 bases match TRBD1. This CDR3 comprises 15 residues. The ends lost 9 bases at V and 6 bases at J; junction bases unmatched: 12. CDR1 SGHVS and CDR2 FQNEAQ come from the germline V gene. The CDR3 spells CASASGQGRVDTQYF. The CDR3 DNA reads as TGTGCCAGTGCTTCGGGACAGGGGCGGGTGGATACGCAGTATTTT.

The chain recombines TRBV5-1 with TRBJ2-3, with 7 positions matching TRBD1. This CDR3 region has 13 residues. The germline CDR1 and CDR2 sequences are SGHRS and YFSETQ. The junction had 7 bases not matched to a gene; V was cut back by 6 bases and J by 6 bases. CDR3 bases: TGCGCCAGCACCAAAGACAGGGCCGATACGCAGTATTTT. Its protein product is CASTKDRADTQYF.

The V and J genes are TRBV11-2 and TRBJ2-5; 10 bases are a match to TRBD2. CDR1 SGHAT and CDR2 FQNNGV come from the germline V gene. The CDR3 extends over 16 amino acids. After removal of 7 bases from V and 4 bases from J, the junction contained 12 bases not matched to a gene. In DNA form, the CDR3 reads TGTGCCAGCACGTCAACGGGGCTAGCGGGAGTAGAGACCCAGTACTTC. Its protein is CASTSTGLAGVETQYF. The variable domain in full, with the rest retrieved from reference TRBV11-2 and TRBJ2-5, is EAGVAQSPRYKIIEKRQSVAFWCNPISGHATLYWYQQILGQGPKLLIQFQNNGVVDDSQLPKDRFSAERLKGVDSTLKIQPAKLEDSAVYLCASTSTGLAGVETQYFGPGTRLLVL.

This clone has a single count. This chain links TRBV7-3 with TRBJ2-1, with D maybe TRBD2 (7 bases). This CDR3 contains 20 residues. Germline CDR1 reads SGHTA; CDR2 reads FQGTGA. Trimming pared 1 base from V and 0 bases from J, leaving 22 bases between. The CDR3 DNA reads as TGTGCCAGCAGCTTAATGGCGGGGGCCTTTTCTAGTAGCTCCTACAATGAGCAGTTCTTC. It translates to CASSLMAGAFSSSSYNEQFF.

The rearrangement uses TRBV2 and TRBJ2-1, with 13 positions matching TRBD2. Trimming cost V 9 bases and J 6 bases; bases outside gene matches: 2. CDR3 length equals 13 residues. Germline values: CDR1 SNHLY, CDR2 FYNNEI. CDR3 loop: CASGTSGINEQFF. DNA for the CDR3: TGTGCCAGTGGGACTAGCGGGATCAATGAGCAGTTCTTC.